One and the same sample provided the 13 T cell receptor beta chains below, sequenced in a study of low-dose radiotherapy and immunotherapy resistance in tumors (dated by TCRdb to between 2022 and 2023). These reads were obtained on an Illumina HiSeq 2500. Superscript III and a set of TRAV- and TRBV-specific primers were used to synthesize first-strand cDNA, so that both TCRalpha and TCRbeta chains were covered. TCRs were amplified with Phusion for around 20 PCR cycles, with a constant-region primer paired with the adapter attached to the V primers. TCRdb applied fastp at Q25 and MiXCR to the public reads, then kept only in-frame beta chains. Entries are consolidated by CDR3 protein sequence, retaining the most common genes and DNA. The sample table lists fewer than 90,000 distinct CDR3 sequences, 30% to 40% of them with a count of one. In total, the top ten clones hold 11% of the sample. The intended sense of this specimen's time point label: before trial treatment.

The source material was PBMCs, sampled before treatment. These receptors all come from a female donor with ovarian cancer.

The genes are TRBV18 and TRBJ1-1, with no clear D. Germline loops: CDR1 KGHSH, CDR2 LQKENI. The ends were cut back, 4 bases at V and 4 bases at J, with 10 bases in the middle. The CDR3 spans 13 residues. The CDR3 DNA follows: TGTGCCAGCTCACGAGAGGTGGCCACTGAAGCTTTCTTT. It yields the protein CASSREVATEAFF.

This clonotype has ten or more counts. Here the CDR3 DNA reads TGCAGTGCTAGTACCCCAGCTTACGCCGGGAGTGAGCAGTTCTTC. Translated: CSASTPAYAGSEQFF. The gene calls are TRBV20-1 and TRBJ2-1, with D possibly matching TRBD2 (6 bases). The CDR3 totals 15 residues. Germline CDR1 and CDR2: DFQATT and SNEGSKA (reference sequence). With 3 bases removed from V and 9 bases from J, the gap between germline ends came to 21 bases.

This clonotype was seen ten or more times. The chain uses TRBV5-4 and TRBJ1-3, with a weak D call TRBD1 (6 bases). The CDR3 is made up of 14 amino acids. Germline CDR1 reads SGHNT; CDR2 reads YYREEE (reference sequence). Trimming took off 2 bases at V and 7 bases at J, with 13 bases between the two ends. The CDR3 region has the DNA TGTGCCAGCAGCTTTTCTGGGGGCCGGAACACCATATATTTT. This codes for CASSFSGGRNTIYF. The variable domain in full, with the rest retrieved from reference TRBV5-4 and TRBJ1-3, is ETGVTQSPTHLIKTRGQQVTLRCSSQSGHNTVSWYQQALGQGPQFIFQYYREEENGRGNFPPRFSGLQFPNYSSELNVNALELDDSALYLCASSFSGGRNTIYFGEGSWLTVV.

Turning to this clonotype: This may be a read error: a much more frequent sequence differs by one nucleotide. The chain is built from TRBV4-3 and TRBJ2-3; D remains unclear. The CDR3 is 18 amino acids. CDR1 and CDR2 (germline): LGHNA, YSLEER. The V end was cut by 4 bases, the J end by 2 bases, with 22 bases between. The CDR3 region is CASSPSLLGTLDTDTQYF. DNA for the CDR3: TGCGCCAGCAGCCCAAGCCTGCTAGGTACGTTAGACACAGATACGCAGTATTTT.

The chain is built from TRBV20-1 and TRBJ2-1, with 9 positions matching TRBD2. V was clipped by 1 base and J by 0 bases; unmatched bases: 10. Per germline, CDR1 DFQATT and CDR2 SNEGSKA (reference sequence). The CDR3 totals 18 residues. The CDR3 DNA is TGCAGTGCTAGAGGGCTAGCGGGAAAGTGGGGCTCCTACAATGAGCAGTTCTTC. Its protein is CSARGLAGKWGSYNEQFF.

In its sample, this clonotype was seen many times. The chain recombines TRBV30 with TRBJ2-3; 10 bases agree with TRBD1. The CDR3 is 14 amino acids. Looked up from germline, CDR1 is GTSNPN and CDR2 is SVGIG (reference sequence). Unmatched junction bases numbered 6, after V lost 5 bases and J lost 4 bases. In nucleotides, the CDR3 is TGTGCCTGGGGACCGGGACAGGGGCCAGATACGCAGTATTTT. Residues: CAWGPGQGPDTQYF.

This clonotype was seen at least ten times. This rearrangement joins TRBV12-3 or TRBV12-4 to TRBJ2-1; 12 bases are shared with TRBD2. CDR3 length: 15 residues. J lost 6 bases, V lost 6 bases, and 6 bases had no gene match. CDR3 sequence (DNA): TGTGCCAGCAGGGTAACTAGCGGGAGGCCCAATGAGCAGTTCTTC. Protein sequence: CASRVTSGRPNEQFF.

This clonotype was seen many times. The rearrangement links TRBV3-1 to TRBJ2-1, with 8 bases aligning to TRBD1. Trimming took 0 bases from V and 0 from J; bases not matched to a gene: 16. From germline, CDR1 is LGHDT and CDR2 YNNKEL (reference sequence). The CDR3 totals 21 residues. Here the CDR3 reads CASSQDPRQGITESSYNEQFF. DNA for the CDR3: TGTGCCAGCAGCCAAGATCCCAGACAGGGGATAACCGAGAGCTCCTACAATGAGCAGTTCTTC.

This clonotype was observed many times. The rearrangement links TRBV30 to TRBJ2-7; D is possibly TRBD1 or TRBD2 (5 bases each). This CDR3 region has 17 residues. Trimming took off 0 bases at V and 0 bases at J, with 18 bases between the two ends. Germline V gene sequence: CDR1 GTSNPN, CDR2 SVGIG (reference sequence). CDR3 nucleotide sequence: TGTGCCTGGAGTGTATTTCGTTCAGGGACCCTCTCCTACGAGCAGTACTTC. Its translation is CAWSVFRSGTLSYEQYF.

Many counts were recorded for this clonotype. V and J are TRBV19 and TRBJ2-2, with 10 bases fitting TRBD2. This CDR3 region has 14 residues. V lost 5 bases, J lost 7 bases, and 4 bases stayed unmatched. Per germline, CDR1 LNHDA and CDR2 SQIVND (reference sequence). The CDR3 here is CASSGLADGGELFF. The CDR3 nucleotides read TGTGCCAGTAGTGGACTAGCGGATGGCGGGGAGCTGTTTTTT.

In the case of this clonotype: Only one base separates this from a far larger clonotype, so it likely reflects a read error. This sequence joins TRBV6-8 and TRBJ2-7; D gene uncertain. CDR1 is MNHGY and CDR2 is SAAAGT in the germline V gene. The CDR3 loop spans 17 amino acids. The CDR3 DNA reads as TGTGCCAGCAGGGCCCTTACACTGACTCATTCCTCCTACGGGCAGTACTTC. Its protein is CASRALTLTHSSYGQYF.

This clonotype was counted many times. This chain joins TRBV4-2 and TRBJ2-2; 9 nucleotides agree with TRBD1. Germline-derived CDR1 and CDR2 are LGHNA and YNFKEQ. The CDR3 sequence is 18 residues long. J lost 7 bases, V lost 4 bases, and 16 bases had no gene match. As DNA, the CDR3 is TGTGCCAGCAGCCCCTTTTCGTTGGGACAGGGAGGGATCGGGGAGCTGTTTTTT. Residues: CASSPFSLGQGGIGELFF.

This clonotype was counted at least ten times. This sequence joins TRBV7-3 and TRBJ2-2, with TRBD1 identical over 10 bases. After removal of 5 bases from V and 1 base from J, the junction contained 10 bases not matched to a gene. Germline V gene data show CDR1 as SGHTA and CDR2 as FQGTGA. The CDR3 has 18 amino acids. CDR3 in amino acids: CASSPRTGGAMNTGELFF. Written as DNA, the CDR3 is TGTGCCAGCAGCCCCCGGACAGGGGGAGCGATGAACACCGGGGAGCTGTTTTTT.